The 27 T cell receptor beta chains listed next were all sequenced from one sample in a study of post-analysis software for immune sequencing data. The TCR beta cDNA libraries contained unique molecular identifiers. TCRdb fed the PCR reads into MiXCR, producing one record per CDR3 protein. The table includes roughly 150,000 distinct CDR3 sequences, roughly 34% detected once. Sequencing was performed on blood, taken after autologous hematopoietic stem cell transplantation. The source of these receptors is a girl between 10 and 17 years old with multiple sclerosis.

The CDR3 protein is CASSYPGQETQYF. DNA for the CDR3: TGTGCCAGCAGCTACCCCGGCCAAGAGACCCAGTACTTC. This chain links TRBV9 with TRBJ2-5; D gene ambiguous. Trimming took 4 bases from V and 1 from J, leaving 8 bases between them. Germline values: CDR1 SGDLS, CDR2 YYNGEE. The CDR3 consists of 13 residues. Looking up the rest from reference TRBV9 and TRBJ2-5 gives the full variable domain: DSGVTQTPKHLITATGQRVTLRCSPRSGDLSVYWYQQSLDQGLQFLIQYYNGEERAKGNILERFSAQQFPDLHSELNLSSLELGDSALYFCASSYPGQETQYFGPGTRLLVL.

This clonotype showed up just a few times. The chain has TRBV7-7 and TRBJ2-5, with D possibly matching TRBD2 (5 bases). This CDR3 contains 12 residues. From germline, CDR1 is SSHAT and CDR2 FNYEAQ (reference sequence). CDR3 region: CAGSLEGETQYF. The CDR3 bases are TGTGCTGGCAGCTTAGAGGGAGAGACCCAGTACTTC.

The genes are TRBV5-1 and TRBJ2-6; a possible D gene is TRBD1 (6 bases). The CDR3 is 16 amino acids. The V gene's germline CDR1 is SGHRS and CDR2 YFSETQ. Trimming took off 6 bases at V and 3 bases at J, with 16 bases between the two ends. As DNA, the CDR3 is TGCGCCAGCACGCGGACAGCCGCGCTTGGGGCCAACGTCCTGACTTTC. Protein: CASTRTAALGANVLTF.

The chain couples TRBV20-1 to TRBJ2-1, with TRBD2 matching 10 bases. CDR3 length: 14 residues. The trim removed 6 bases at V and 2 bases at J, leaving 4 bases unmatched. The germline gives CDR1 DFQATT, CDR2 SNEGSKA (reference sequence). The CDR3 reads CSAASGSTYNEQFF. The CDR3 bases are TGCAGTGCCGCTAGCGGGAGTACCTACAATGAGCAGTTCTTC.

Many counts were recorded for this clonotype. This sequence joins TRBV5-1 and TRBJ1-1; 8 bases line up with TRBD1. Trimming cost V 4 bases and J 3 bases; bases outside gene matches: 5. The CDR3 runs 14 residues. The germline V gene has CDR1 SGHRS and CDR2 YFSETQ. CDR3 in DNA: TGCGCCAGCAGCCGGGGACAGGATTACACTGAAGCTTTCTTT. Residues: CASSRGQDYTEAFF.

The J gene is TRBJ2-4, the V gene TRBV20-1; 9 bases align to TRBD2. Germline assignment: CDR1 DFQATT and CDR2 SNEGSKA (reference sequence). V lost 5 bases and J lost 5; bases outside the gene matches: 10. The CDR3 runs to 15 residues. DNA of the CDR3: TGCAGTGCTGGTGTTAGCGGGAGAGGGGAAAACATTCAGTACTTC. It codes for CSAGVSGRGENIQYF.

The genes are TRBV5-1 and TRBJ2-7; D tentatively fits TRBD1 or TRBD2 (5 bases each). Germline CDR1 and CDR2: SGHRS and YFSETQ. V was trimmed by 0 bases and J by 1 base, leaving 14 bases between them. The length of the CDR3 is 16 residues. The CDR3 DNA sequence: TGCGCCAGCAGCTTGGCCCTGATGGGGGAATCCTACGAGCAGTACTTC. Its translation is CASSLALMGESYEQYF. Using reference TRBV5-1 and TRBJ2-7 for the parts outside the CDR3, the full variable domain is KAGVTQTPRYLIKTRGQQVTLSCSPISGHRSVSWYQQTPGQGLQFLFEYFSETQRNKGNFPGRFSGRQFSNSRSEMNVSTLELGDSALYLCASSLALMGESYEQYFGPGTRLTVT.

V gene TRBV7-2 combines with J gene TRBJ2-7; 7 bases align to TRBD2. Trimming took 8 bases from V and 0 from J; bases not matched to a gene: 4. Germline V gene sequence: CDR1 SGHTA, CDR2 FQGNSA. This CDR3 comprises 13 residues. The CDR3 is CASARGTSYEQYF. The CDR3 region has the DNA TGTGCCAGCGCGCGGGGGACCTCCTACGAGCAGTACTTC. Filled out from reference TRBV7-2 and TRBJ2-7, the complete variable domain reads GAGVSQSPSNKVTEKGKDVELRCDPISGHTALYWYRQSLGQGLEFLIYFQGNSAPDKSGLPSDRFSAERTGGSVSTLTIQRTQQEDSAVYLCASARGTSYEQYFGPGTRLTVT.

This chain connects TRBV9 to TRBJ2-1; 7 nucleotides line up with TRBD2. V was pared by 0 bases and J by 9 bases, with 9 bases of the junction left unmatched. This CDR3 has 15 residues. The germline gives CDR1 SGDLS, CDR2 YYNGEE. The DNA for the CDR3 is TGTGCCAGCAGCGTAGGACTAGCCATCAACATTGAGCAGTTCTTC. It codes for CASSVGLAINIEQFF.

The J gene is TRBJ1-2, the V gene TRBV6-6; D is uncertain. There are 12 residues in the CDR3. The V end was cut by 9 bases, the J end by 2 bases, with 10 bases between. Germline CDR1 is MNHNY and CDR2 is SVGAGI (reference sequence). The CDR3 sequence is CASTQQNYGYTF. The CDR3 DNA reads TGTGCCAGTACACAGCAAAACTATGGCTACACCTTC.

The chain links TRBV29-1 to TRBJ1-5; D unclear. This CDR3 is built from 14 residues. The germline V gene has CDR1 SQVTM and CDR2 ANQGSEA. Trimming cost V 5 bases and J 3 bases, with 14 bases left between them. CDR3: CSVTQRRNNQPQHF. CDR3 coding DNA: TGCAGCGTTACGCAGCGTAGGAACAATCAGCCCCAGCATTTT.

V usage is TRBV24-1 and J usage is TRBJ2-5, with TRBD1 identical over 7 bases. With 5 bases clipped from V and 4 bases from J, the junction kept 12 bases outside the gene matches. Germline V gene lookup returns CDR1 KGHDR and CDR2 SFDVKD. The CDR3 is made up of 16 amino acids. As DNA, the CDR3 is TGTGCCACCAGTGGGGGTTGGCAGGGGGTCGGAGAGACCCAGTACTTC. It translates to CATSGGWQGVGETQYF.

This clonotype has just a few counts. The chain is built from TRBV20-1 and TRBJ2-7, with TRBD1 identical over 7 bases. CDR3 length: 16 residues. The V segment lost 3 bases and the J segment 2 bases; nucleotides outside the gene matches: 13. Germline-derived CDR1 and CDR2 are DFQATT and SNEGSKA (reference sequence). The CDR3 sequence: CSASLYPDRAPYEQYF. In DNA, the CDR3 is TGCAGTGCTAGCCTATATCCCGACAGGGCCCCCTACGAGCAGTACTTC.

This clonotype was counted a few times. The chain recombines TRBV28 with TRBJ1-2; D is unclear. V was shortened by 5 bases and J by 4 bases, with 8 bases between the two germline ends. Germline lookup yields CDR1 MDHEN and CDR2 SYDVKM. The CDR3 has 12 residues. CDR3 region: CASSEDRYGYTF. In nucleotides, the CDR3 is TGTGCCAGCAGTGAGGACCGCTATGGCTACACCTTC.

The rearrangement links TRBV10-3 to TRBJ2-2; 14 bases align to TRBD2. The CDR3 is 20 residues long. Germline CDR1 is ENHRY and CDR2 is SYGVKD. V was pared by 3 bases and J by 6 bases, with 15 bases of the junction left unmatched. In nucleotides, the CDR3 is TGTGCCATCAGTGATGAATTGGGACTAGCGGGAGTGAAGAGGGCCGGGGAGCTGTTTTTT. As protein: CAISDELGLAGVKRAGELFF.

The V gene is TRBV20-1, the J gene TRBJ2-7, with 7 bases matching TRBD1. Germline V lookup: CDR1 DFQATT, CDR2 SNEGSKA (reference sequence). The CDR3 loop spans 16 amino acids. The ends lost 5 bases at V and 5 bases at J; junction bases unmatched: 18. This CDR3 is CSAHPSGTDIGDEQYF. DNA of the CDR3: TGCAGTGCTCACCCTTCGGGGACAGATATTGGGGACGAGCAGTACTTC.

The chain carries TRBV20-1 and TRBJ2-4, with 11 bases that match TRBD2. The J call is uncertain, as TRBJ2-7 better fits the DNA end. Looked up from germline, CDR1 is DFQATT and CDR2 is SNEGSKA (reference sequence). The CDR3 runs to 17 residues. CDR3 sequence: CSVGEPGTSGEGYEQYF. CDR3 sequence (DNA): TGCAGTGTTGGGGAGCCCGGGACTAGCGGAGAGGGTTACGAGCAGTACTTC.

A few counts support this clonotype. The chain recombines TRBV28 with TRBJ2-7; D possibly corresponds to TRBD1 (6 bases). CDR3 length equals 16 residues. With 3 bases removed from V and 5 bases from J, the gap between germline ends came to 20 bases. The germline gives CDR1 MDHEN, CDR2 SYDVKM. CDR3 loop: CASSLAVSRGRNEQYF. CDR3 nucleotide sequence: TGTGCCAGCAGTTTGGCAGTCTCCAGGGGACGTAACGAGCAGTACTTC.

The table lists this clonotype with a count of one. The chain has TRBV7-6 and TRBJ2-7; D remains ambiguous. V was shortened by 1 base and J by 2 bases, with 12 bases between the two germline ends. The germline CDR1 and CDR2 sequences are SGHVS and FNYEAQ. This CDR3 is 15 amino acids long. The CDR3 is CASSLGRGIAYEQYF. CDR3 coding DNA: TGTGCCAGCAGCTTAGGGCGAGGAATAGCCTACGAGCAGTACTTC.

The sample holds a few counts of this clonotype. V and J are TRBV6-6 and TRBJ2-7; 13 bases are shared with TRBD2. Germline CDR1 is MNHNY and CDR2 is SVGAGI (reference sequence). The length of the CDR3 is 15 residues. Germline trimming cut 6 bases from V and 5 bases from J; bases unmatched to any gene: 7. CDR3 in amino acids: CASRTPGLAGNEQYF. The CDR3 region has the DNA TGTGCCAGCAGAACCCCGGGACTAGCGGGGAACGAGCAGTACTTC.

The sample holds one count of this clonotype. The gene calls are TRBV20-1 and TRBJ2-7; the match to TRBD2 covers 9 bases. The J segment lost 5 bases and the V segment lost 0 bases, leaving 11 bases of the junction unmatched. CDR1 is DFQATT and CDR2 is SNEGSKA in the germline V gene (reference sequence). The CDR3 has 16 residues. The CDR3 nucleotides are TGCAGTGCTAGAGATGAGGGGGGACTAGCTTACCACGAGCAGTACTTC. Encoded protein: CSARDEGGLAYHEQYF.

This clonotype appeared a few times. V usage is TRBV5-1 and J usage is TRBJ2-3; D remains unclear. Trimming stripped 4 bases from V and 4 bases from J, with 13 bases between. CDR1 is SGHRS and CDR2 is YFSETQ in the germline V gene. The CDR3 loop spans 14 amino acids. The CDR3, as DNA: TGCGCCAGCAGCCCCCTACAACCCGCAGATACGCAGTATTTT. Translated, it gives CASSPLQPADTQYF.

This sequence joins TRBV13 and TRBJ2-4; no clear D. This CDR3 comprises 12 residues. CDR1 is PRHDT, CDR2 FYEKMQ, per germline (reference sequence). V lost 8 bases and J lost 5, with 10 bases in between. CDR3 sequence reads: CASGSSQNIQYF. The CDR3 bases are TGTGCCAGCGGGTCTTCTCAAAACATTCAGTACTTC.

The V and J genes are TRBV20-1 and TRBJ1-1, with 7 positions matching TRBD1. The junction had 8 bases not matched to a gene; V was cut back by 5 bases and J by 5 bases. CDR1 and CDR2 from the germline V gene are DFQATT and SNEGSKA (reference sequence). This CDR3 region has 13 residues. The CDR3 is CSAGRQGWTEAFF. DNA for the CDR3: TGCAGTGCTGGCCGACAGGGTTGGACTGAAGCTTTCTTT.

This clonotype was observed a handful of times. Relative to the germline gene, one junction end is altered; a read error may explain this. The chain is built from TRBV12-3 or TRBV12-4 and TRBJ2-3; D may be TRBD2 (5 bases). The CDR3 has 16 amino acids. CDR3 loop: CASSLVRWSSADAQYF. The CDR3 bases are TGTGCCAGCAGTTTAGTGAGGTGGAGTAGCGCAGATGCGCAGTATTTT.

This clonotype was seen a few times. A read error may produce the germline difference seen at one junction end. The CDR3 protein is CASSQGPGGAYNEQFF. The CDR3 coding sequence is TGTGCTAGCAGTCAGGGGCCCGGGGGGGCCTACAATGAGCAGTTCTTC. The chain carries TRBV7-7 and TRBJ2-1; 8 bases are shared with TRBD2. The CDR3 length is 16 residues. Germline V gene lookup returns CDR1 SSHAT and CDR2 FNYEAQ (reference sequence).

This clonotype turned up a few times. This chain uses TRBV7-8 with TRBJ2-5; 9 positions match TRBD2. The CDR3 consists of 11 residues. Germline V gene sequence: CDR1 SGHVS, CDR2 FQNEAQ. Unmatched junction bases numbered 3, after V lost 5 bases and J lost 11 bases. Here the CDR3 reads CASSRGGEQYF. CDR3 DNA sequence: TGTGCCAGCAGCCGCGGGGGGGAGCAGTACTTC.